The sequence of this T cell receptor beta chain was determined in a study of T-cell reconstitution after alpha-beta-depleted transplantation in children (dated by TCRdb to between 2015 and 2016). Turning to the overall study: Using TCR repertoire profiling, the study quantitatively followed how T-cell immune reconstitution unfolded in children after TCRalphabeta/CD19-depleted allogeneic hematopoietic cell transplantation.

V loses 1 base, J loses 2 bases, and the germline ends lie 11 bases apart. CDR1 is given as SGHRS and CDR2 as YFSETQ, both from the germline V gene. The CDR3 runs 15 residues from the cysteine to the phenylalanine. Solely the CDR3 DNA is kept, with 45 bases framed from the first base. What this sample's treatment or condition label stands for: allogeneic hematopoietic cell transplantation with graft depleted of TCRalphabeta T cells and CD19 B cells. The transplant recipients were children given TCRalphabeta/CD19-depleted allogeneic hematopoietic cell grafts. Details on this clonotype: Its antigen has not been determined. No base quality values were provided; no much bigger clone lies one nucleotide off.

General findings and caveats noted by the study authors: Over subsequent months, a decline in hyperexpanded clone frequencies was noted, and after one year, T-cell counts and TCRbeta diversity were mostly ascribed to newly produced T cells. The high TCRbeta diversity at day 60 in some patients was ascribed to recipient T cells and intrathymic progenitors that had survived conditioning. The apparently early alphabetaT-cell count recovery about two months after transplant was reportedly dependent on only several hundred rapidly expanded clones derived from non-depleted graft cells.

Library creation used PCR. The sequencer listed for this sample is Illumina HiSeq 2500. TCR library preparation used molecular barcoding, with unique molecular identifiers applied to normalize quantification of the TCRbeta repertoire. The public sequencing data were trimmed at Q25 with fastp and processed into clonotypes with MiXCR by TCRdb, which kept only in-frame beta chains. When rows share a CDR3 protein, they turn into one entry using the most common DNA and genes. The table for this sample lists 200,000 to 250,000 distinct CDR3 sequences; roughly a quarter of them were counted only once. The ten largest account for under 5.5% of the sample.

Recombination connected TRBV5-1 to TRBJ2-3; the D gene is possibly TRBD1, with 5 bases matching. The input for sequencing was PBMCs, mostly from graft donor cells, taken 360 days after TCRalphabeta/CD19-depleted stem cell transplant. This TCR derives from a female patient between 2 and 15 years old who had a stem cell transplant for congenital amegakaryocytic thrombocytopenia, so the T cells may come from the graft donor. This receptor carries the CDR3 CASSLRQRFTDTQYF. The nucleotides read TGCGCCAGCAGCTTGAGACAGAGGTTCACAGATACGCAGTATTTT.